The 32 T cell receptor beta chains in this list originate from one sample, sequenced in a study of shared T cell receptors in the human thymus. The method was immunoSEQ multiplex PCR; TCRdb's version includes in-frame clones alone and lacks a portion of them. The sample holds about 380,000 clones, 95% seen once. The sample comprised thymocytes. Receptors were obtained from a human donor.

The J gene is TRBJ1-5, the V gene TRBV2; D is undetermined. Germline CDR1 reads SNHLY; CDR2 reads FYNNEI. V lost 6 bases to trimming and J lost 9 bases, with 12 bases between them. The CDR3 runs to 12 residues. The CDR3 here is CASSPRLWPQHF. The CDR3 bases are TGTGCCAGCAGCCCCCGGTTATGGCCCCAGCATTTT. Based on the CDR3 plus reference TRBV2 and TRBJ1-5, the full variable domain is EPEVTQTPSHQVTQMGQEVILRCVPISNHLYFYWYRQILGQKVEFLVSFYNNEISEKSEIFDDQFSVERPDGSNFTLKIRSTKLEDSAMYFCASSPRLWPQHFGDGTRLSIL.

The chain couples TRBV9 to TRBJ1-1; 8 nucleotides match TRBD1. The germline gives CDR1 SGDLS, CDR2 YYNGEE. V dropped 3 bases and J dropped 4; count of bases not matched to a gene: 14. This CDR3 has 17 residues. The CDR3 bases are TGTGCCAGCAGCGCTTCTCTGACAGGGGATAATGGCACTGAAGCTTTCTTT. This codes for CASSASLTGDNGTEAFF.

The J gene is TRBJ2-7, the V gene TRBV15; 9 nucleotides match TRBD1. The CDR3 contains 21 residues. Germline trimming cut 0 bases from V and 3 bases from J; bases unmatched to any gene: 21. From germline, CDR1 is LNHNV and CDR2 YYDKDF (reference sequence). In DNA, the CDR3 is TGTGCCACCAGCAGAGATGAGGATTTTCCGGGACAGGGCGACACCTTCTACGAGCAGTACTTC. Amino acid sequence: CATSRDEDFPGQGDTFYEQYF. The complete variable domain, with remaining parts taken from reference TRBV15 and TRBJ2-7, reads DAMVIQNPRYQVTQFGKPVTLSCSQTLNHNVMYWYQQKSSQAPKLLFHYYDKDFNNEADTPDNFQSRRPNTSFCFLDIRSPGLGDTAMYLCATSRDEDFPGQGDTFYEQYFGPGTRLTVT.

The J gene is TRBJ2-5, the V gene TRBV5-6, with D possibly TRBD2 on 6 matching bases. CDR1 and CDR2 (germline): SGHDT, YYEEEE. This CDR3 spans 13 amino acids. The V end lost 4 bases, the J end lost 5 bases, and 12 bases lay between the germline ends. The CDR3 sequence is CASSALRGETQYF. In nucleotides, the CDR3 is TGTGCCAGCAGCGCTCTTCGGGGGGAGACCCAGTACTTC.

The chain has TRBV27 and TRBJ2-1, with TRBD2 identical over 14 bases. This CDR3 is built from 17 residues. The germline V gene has CDR1 MNHEY and CDR2 SMNVEV (reference sequence). V trimming: 8 bases; J trimming: 0 bases; junction bases outside the gene matches: 6. CDR3 amino acids: CASCGGTSGSSYNEQFF. The CDR3 nucleotides are TGTGCCAGCTGTGGCGGGACTAGCGGGAGCTCCTACAATGAGCAGTTCTTC.

The chain has TRBV19 and TRBJ1-5; 7 positions agree with TRBD1. J lost 2 bases, V lost 5 bases, and 6 bases had no gene match. CDR3 length: 15 amino acids. Germline V gives CDR1 LNHDA, CDR2 SQIVND (reference sequence). CDR3 bases: TGTGCCAGTAGTCCGACAGGGAGGGGCAATCAGCCCCAGCATTTT. Amino acid sequence: CASSPTGRGNQPQHF.

The V gene is TRBV7-3, the J gene TRBJ2-2; D is ambiguous. V was cut by 0 bases and J by 5 bases, with 7 bases left in between. The CDR3 runs to 14 residues. Per germline, CDR1 SGHTA and CDR2 FQGTGA. The CDR3 is CASSLTSGTGELFF. Written as DNA, the CDR3 is TGTGCCAGCAGCTTAACGTCGGGTACCGGGGAGCTGTTTTTT.

V usage is TRBV28 and J usage is TRBJ1-5, with a possible D match to TRBD1 (5 bases). CDR1 is MDHEN and CDR2 is SYDVKM in the germline V gene. The V end lost 0 bases, the J end lost 7 bases, and 13 bases lay between the germline ends. The CDR3 has 15 amino acids. CDR3 residues: CASSLWGREGQPQHF. CDR3 bases: TGTGCCAGCAGTTTATGGGGCAGGGAAGGACAGCCCCAGCATTTT.

The V gene is TRBV7-2, the J gene TRBJ2-1; perhaps TRBD2 as D (5 bases). Germline V gene sequence: CDR1 SGHTA, CDR2 FQGNSA. The CDR3 extends over 13 amino acids. Trimming left V 4 bases short and J 6 bases short, with 10 bases between. This CDR3 is CASSSRTPNEQFF. In DNA, the CDR3 is TGTGCCAGCAGCTCCCGGACTCCCAATGAGCAGTTCTTC.

The rearrangement uses TRBV4-2 and TRBJ2-5; tentatively, D is TRBD1 or TRBD2 (6 bases each). This CDR3 contains 17 residues. In germline, CDR1 is LGHNA, CDR2 YNFKEQ. V was pared by 5 bases and J by 11 bases, with 30 bases between. CDR3 protein: CASSTHIWGTGPGAQYF. The CDR3 DNA reads TGTGCCAGCAGCACCCACATTTGGGGTACCGGGCCGGGGGCACAGTACTTC.

The chain has TRBV28 and TRBJ2-7; D not resolved. Trimming removed 5 bases at V and 2 bases at J, with 13 bases between. Germline-derived CDR1 and CDR2 are MDHEN and SYDVKM. The CDR3 runs to 14 residues. The CDR3 spells CASSHKDSTYEQYF. CDR3 coding DNA: TGTGCCAGCAGTCACAAAGACTCTACCTACGAGCAGTACTTC. Drawing the rest from reference TRBV28 and TRBJ2-7, the complete variable domain is DVKVTQSSRYLVKRTGEKVFLECVQDMDHENMFWYRQDPGLGLRLIYFSYDVKMKEKGDIPEGYSVSREKKERFSLILESASTNQTSMYLCASSHKDSTYEQYFGPGTRLTVT.

This chain connects TRBV11-2 to TRBJ2-1; D uncertain. This CDR3 contains 13 residues. CDR1 and CDR2 from the germline V gene are SGHAT and FQNNGV. Trimming shortened V by 2 bases and J by 6 bases, and 8 bases separated the two germline ends. The CDR3 reads CASSLRTPNEQFF. The CDR3, as DNA: TGTGCCAGCAGCTTACGGACCCCCAATGAGCAGTTCTTC.

In its sample, this clone was seen once. This rearrangement joins TRBV6-6 to TRBJ2-3, with D perhaps matching TRBD1 (6 bases). The CDR3 is 14 amino acids. Germline V lookup: CDR1 MNHNY, CDR2 SVGAGI (reference sequence). V was cut by 1 base and J by 1 base, with 6 bases left in between. The CDR3 reads CASSYYRGTDTQYF. CDR3 DNA sequence: TGTGCCAGCAGTTACTACAGGGGCACAGATACGCAGTATTTT.

The rearrangement joins TRBV6-1 to TRBJ1-2; D remains unclear. The CDR3 length is 14 residues. The V and J ends lost 2 bases and 8 bases respectively, with 15 bases between them. Looked up from germline, CDR1 is MNHNS and CDR2 is SASEGT. The DNA for the CDR3 is TGTGCCAGCAGTGAAAAGAAGCTGGAAAGGGGCTACACCTTC. Translated, it gives CASSEKKLERGYTF.

The V and J genes are TRBV7-9 and TRBJ1-1, with D uncertain. The CDR3 runs to 15 residues. V lost 1 base, J lost 4 bases, and 13 bases lay in between. CDR1 and CDR2 (germline): SEHNR, FQNEAQ (reference sequence). The CDR3 sequence is CASSLEIGVGTEAFF. The CDR3 DNA reads TGTGCCAGCAGCTTAGAGATTGGGGTAGGCACTGAAGCTTTCTTT.

V gene TRBV19 combines with J gene TRBJ1-2, with D possibly matching TRBD1 (5 bases). The CDR3 spans 14 residues. The V end was cut by 6 bases, the J end by 7 bases, with 18 bases between. Germline assignment: CDR1 LNHDA and CDR2 SQIVND (reference sequence). The CDR3 DNA follows: TGTGCCAGTAGCCGGAACGGCAGGGCGTGTGGCTACACCTTC. Residues: CASSRNGRACGYTF.

This chain connects TRBV30 to TRBJ2-7, with 12 bases that match TRBD2. J was trimmed by 0 bases and V by 1 base; bases with no gene match: 1. Germline values: CDR1 GTSNPN, CDR2 SVGIG (reference sequence). This CDR3 has 15 residues. CDR3 region: CAWSEGLAGSYEQYF. The CDR3 DNA sequence: TGTGCCTGGAGTGAGGGACTAGCGGGCTCCTACGAGCAGTACTTC.

V usage is TRBV6-1 and J usage is TRBJ1-3, with unresolved D. CDR1 is MNHNS, CDR2 SASEGT, per germline. The CDR3 spans 12 residues. The V gene lost 6 bases and the J gene lost 5 bases, with 8 bases spanning the gap. The CDR3 is CASRPPRNTIYF. For the CDR3, the DNA is TGTGCCAGCAGGCCTCCAAGAAACACCATATATTTT.

The sample holds one count of this clone. V usage is TRBV2 and J usage is TRBJ2-5; the match to TRBD2 covers 7 bases. The V gene's germline CDR1 is SNHLY and CDR2 FYNNEI. The CDR3 has 16 amino acids. After removal of 3 bases from V and 0 bases from J, the junction contained 7 bases not matched to a gene. The CDR3 DNA reads TGTGCCAGCAGTGATTATAACACTAGCGACCAAGAGACCCAGTACTTC. It specifies CASSDYNTSDQETQYF.

The chain combines TRBV4-3 with TRBJ2-3, with D possibly TRBD2 on 5 matching bases. In germline, CDR1 is LGHNA, CDR2 YSLEER. CDR3 length: 18 amino acids. Trimming shortened V by 2 bases and J by 4 bases, and 22 bases separated the two germline ends. The CDR3 sequence is CASSQSSIAFSSADTQYF. DNA for the CDR3: TGCGCCAGCAGCCAATCTTCTATAGCTTTTAGTAGCGCAGATACGCAGTATTTT.

This clone was detected only once. This chain joins TRBV19 and TRBJ2-7, with 9 bases aligning to TRBD1. CDR1 is LNHDA, CDR2 SQIVND, per germline (reference sequence). Losses at the gene ends were 6 bases for V and 4 bases for J; bases not matched to a gene: 13. This CDR3 spans 16 amino acids. Written as DNA, the CDR3 is TGTGCCAGTAGCCCTCGGGGTGGGACAGGGAATTACGAGCAGTACTTC. Protein sequence: CASSPRGGTGNYEQYF.

The chain is built from TRBV27 and TRBJ2-7; 8 positions match TRBD2. The CDR3 runs 21 residues. Per germline, CDR1 MNHEY and CDR2 SMNVEV (reference sequence). The V gene end was trimmed by 4 bases and the J gene end by 2 bases; junction bases not matched to a gene: 25. CDR3 sequence reads: CASSSACPAEVGREGPYEQYF. The CDR3 DNA sequence: TGTGCCAGCAGTTCCGCTTGCCCCGCAGAGGTGGGACGGGAGGGCCCCTACGAGCAGTACTTC.

The rearrangement links TRBV6-1 to TRBJ2-1; D might be TRBD1 (6 bases). V dropped 9 bases and J dropped 0 bases, with 12 bases sitting between them. The CDR3 is made up of 14 amino acids. CDR1 is MNHNS, CDR2 SASEGT, per germline. This chain's CDR3 is CASNRVSSYNEQFF. The DNA for the CDR3 is TGTGCCAGTAACAGGGTAAGCTCCTACAATGAGCAGTTCTTC.

The chain uses TRBV30 and TRBJ1-3, with D possibly TRBD1 on 5 matching bases. Deletions cut 2 bases from V and 0 bases from J, with 17 bases between. Germline CDR1 is GTSNPN and CDR2 is SVGIG (reference sequence). The CDR3 is made up of 17 amino acids. CDR3 region: CAWSRDSRRASGNTIYF. The CDR3 DNA reads as TGTGCCTGGAGTCGGGACTCTCGAAGGGCCTCTGGAAACACCATATATTTT.

The CDR3 region is CAIRGPNTGELFF. DNA for the CDR3: TGTGCCATCAGAGGACCAAACACCGGGGAGCTGTTTTTT. V and J are TRBV10-3 and TRBJ2-2; D gene unclear. The CDR3 totals 13 residues. CDR1 and CDR2 (germline): ENHRY, SYGVKD. The V end lost 6 bases, the J end lost 2 bases, and 7 bases lay between the germline ends.

J is TRBJ2-5 and V is TRBV5-1, with D tentatively TRBD1 (6 bases). The CDR3 runs to 14 residues. Germline V gene lookup returns CDR1 SGHRS and CDR2 YFSETQ. Trimming stripped 7 bases from V and 3 bases from J, with 16 bases between. The CDR3 nucleotides are TGCGCCAGCGGTAGGGGGACATACGAAGAGACCCAGTACTTC. Encoded protein: CASGRGTYEETQYF.

The count of this clone is one. The chain employs TRBV5-1 and TRBJ2-7, with 8 bases that match TRBD1. CDR1 and CDR2 (germline): SGHRS, YFSETQ. V trimming: 6 bases; J trimming: 7 bases; junction bases outside the gene matches: 15. The CDR3 has 15 residues. The CDR3: CASTSPDREEEEQYF. CDR3 nucleotide sequence: TGCGCCAGCACAAGCCCGGACAGGGAGGAAGAAGAGCAGTACTTC.

The J gene is TRBJ2-7, the V gene TRBV27; tentatively, D is TRBD1 (5 bases). CDR3 size: 12 residues. V was trimmed by 10 bases and J by 5 bases, leaving 15 bases between them. Germline loops: CDR1 MNHEY, CDR2 SMNVEV (reference sequence). CDR3 nucleotides: TGTGCCACCTCAGCAAGGGGCAACGAGCAGTACTTC. This codes for CATSARGNEQYF.

This chain connects TRBV11-1 to TRBJ1-1; no clear D. The CDR3 consists of 13 residues. Germline V gene lookup returns CDR1 SGHAT and CDR2 FQDESV (reference sequence). Trimming removed 3 bases at V and 4 bases at J, with 9 bases between. This CDR3 reads CASSLGWATEAFF. Here the CDR3 DNA reads TGTGCCAGCAGCTTGGGGTGGGCCACTGAAGCTTTCTTT.

This clone has only a few counts. This rearrangement joins TRBV15 to TRBJ2-1, with a tentative D call TRBD1 (6 bases). CDR3 length equals 17 residues. V dropped 2 bases and J dropped 4 bases, with 18 bases sitting between them. Germline V lookup: CDR1 LNHNV, CDR2 YYDKDF (reference sequence). The CDR3 loop reads CATSRLGAPTGYNEQFF. The CDR3 nucleotides read TGTGCCACCAGCAGACTAGGGGCCCCGACAGGTTACAATGAGCAGTTCTTC.

This clone was detected only a few times. The chain has TRBV15 and TRBJ1-2; D unclear. Trimming cost V 7 bases and J 8 bases, with 17 bases left between them. Per the germline V gene, CDR1 is LNHNV and CDR2 is YYDKDF (reference sequence). CDR3 length: 13 amino acids. The CDR3 DNA follows: TGTGCCACCACCAGTGGGGATTTTAAGGGCTACACCTTC. This encodes CATTSGDFKGYTF. Variable domain in full (rest from reference TRBV15 and TRBJ1-2): DAMVIQNPRYQVTQFGKPVTLSCSQTLNHNVMYWYQQKSSQAPKLLFHYYDKDFNNEADTPDNFQSRRPNTSFCFLDIRSPGLGDTAMYLCATTSGDFKGYTFGSGTRLTVV.

J is TRBJ2-1 and V is TRBV14, with 8 bases identical to TRBD2. The CDR3 is made up of 17 amino acids. The J segment lost 5 bases and the V segment lost 2 bases, leaving 11 bases of the junction unmatched. The germline V gene has CDR1 SGHDN and CDR2 FVKESK. The CDR3 coding sequence is TGTGCCAGCAGCCAACCAACATTAGCGGGATTACACAATGAGCAGTTCTTC. Amino acids: CASSQPTLAGLHNEQFF.